Listed here are 27 T cell receptor beta chains from one sample, sequenced in a study of T cells after yellow fever vaccination. TCRdb ran MiXCR on the 5' RACE reads and lists one entry per CDR3 protein. This table holds more than 90,000 distinct CDR3 sequences, roughly 7.2% found once. This sample comprised CD4+ T cells sorted from PBMCs, obtained 45 days after the first yellow fever vaccination. Receptor source: a man aged 18 to 29 who received the YFV17D yellow fever vaccine.

The genes are TRBV6-1 and TRBJ2-1, with 13 bases aligning to TRBD2. The ends lost 5 bases at V and 10 bases at J; junction bases unmatched: 8. The CDR3 is made up of 15 amino acids. Looked up from germline, CDR1 is MNHNS and CDR2 is SASEGT. The CDR3, as DNA: TGTGCCAGCAGTCAAAGGACTAGCGGGGGAGTGGAGCAGTTCTTC. The encoded protein is CASSQRTSGGVEQFF.

This clonotype was counted at least ten times. The chain employs TRBV4-1 and TRBJ2-1; no definite D call. The CDR3 consists of 13 residues. V lost 4 bases to trimming and J lost 5 bases, with 9 bases between them. Per the germline V gene, CDR1 is MGHRA and CDR2 is YSYEKL. This chain's CDR3 is CASSRSRDNEQFF. The CDR3 DNA sequence: TGCGCCAGCAGCCGATCTAGGGACAATGAGCAGTTCTTC.

The sample holds a few counts of this clonotype. The chain links TRBV5-6 to TRBJ1-6; D is uncertain. In germline, CDR1 is SGHDT, CDR2 YYEEEE. The CDR3 totals 13 residues. Trimming took 4 bases from V and 4 from J, leaving 6 bases between them. DNA for the CDR3: TGTGCCAGCAGCGGAGGATATAATTCACCCCTCCACTTT. Residues: CASSGGYNSPLHF.

V gene TRBV7-9 combines with J gene TRBJ2-7, with D maybe TRBD1 (5 bases). From germline, CDR1 is SEHNR and CDR2 FQNEAQ (reference sequence). V lost 5 bases to trimming and J lost 5 bases, with 13 bases between them. This CDR3 is 13 amino acids long. The CDR3 region has the DNA TGTGCCAGCAGCCCAAAGGGGCCCCACGAGCAGTACTTC. Translating it yields CASSPKGPHEQYF.

At least ten counts were recorded for this clonotype. This chain uses TRBV7-9 with TRBJ2-3, with D unresolved. The V gene lost 6 bases and the J gene lost 0 bases, with 7 bases spanning the gap. The CDR3 is 13 residues long. Germline values: CDR1 SEHNR, CDR2 FQNEAQ (reference sequence). CDR3 region: CASRETSTDTQYF. CDR3 bases: TGTGCCAGCAGGGAGACTAGCACAGATACGCAGTATTTT.

This clonotype was observed a few times. The V call is TRBV6-6, the J call TRBJ2-5; D uncertain. This CDR3 has 11 amino acids. V lost 6 bases and J 10 bases, leaving 12 bases between the germline ends. CDR1 MNHNY and CDR2 SVGAGI come from the germline V gene (reference sequence). The CDR3 nucleotides read TGTGCCAGCAGGTCCCTCTGGGGCCAGTACTTC. Translation: CASRSLWGQYF.

Many counts were recorded for this clonotype. The rearrangement joins TRBV7-6 to TRBJ2-3; TRBD2 matches at 7 bases. The V gene's germline CDR1 is SGHVS and CDR2 FNYEAQ. There are 12 residues in the CDR3. The junction had 4 bases not matched to a gene; V was cut back by 5 bases and J by 8 bases. This CDR3 is CASSRGGGTQYF. In nucleotides, the CDR3 is TGTGCCAGCAGCCGCGGGGGTGGTACGCAGTATTTT.

This clonotype has at least ten counts. This CDR3 reads CASSLRQAGANVLTF. In DNA, the CDR3 is TGTGCCAGCAGTTTAAGGCAGGCGGGGGCCAACGTCCTGACTTTC. This chain uses TRBV6-2 or TRBV6-3 with TRBJ2-6; D is undetermined. Germline V gives CDR1 MNHEY, CDR2 SVGEGT. Trimming stripped 4 bases from V and 4 bases from J, with 11 bases between. This CDR3 contains 15 residues.

This clonotype has ten or more counts. J is TRBJ2-3 and V is TRBV6-5, with D perhaps TRBD2 (5 bases). The germline V gene has CDR1 MNHEY and CDR2 SVGAGI. V lost 4 bases and J lost 2, with 10 bases in between. The length of the CDR3 is 14 residues. The CDR3 loop reads CASSSRRDTDTQYF. Here the CDR3 DNA reads TGTGCCAGCAGTTCCCGCCGGGACACAGATACGCAGTATTTT.

The table lists this clonotype with many counts. The chain has TRBV5-1 and TRBJ2-3, with D possibly TRBD2 on 6 matching bases. Looked up from germline, CDR1 is SGHRS and CDR2 is YFSETQ. The CDR3 extends over 14 amino acids. V shed 4 bases and J shed 2 bases, with 11 bases lying between them. As DNA, the CDR3 is TGCGCCAGCAGCATCCGGACTATCACAGATACGCAGTATTTT. Protein: CASSIRTITDTQYF.

This clonotype has at least ten counts. The chain joins TRBV20-1 to TRBJ2-7; 9 bases agree with TRBD2. CDR1 is DFQATT and CDR2 is SNEGSKA in the germline V gene (reference sequence). The CDR3 has 15 amino acids. Unmatched junction bases numbered 9, after V lost 0 bases and J lost 6 bases. Here the CDR3 reads CSARDPLAGFREQYF. CDR3 DNA sequence: TGCAGTGCTAGAGATCCCCTAGCGGGGTTTCGCGAGCAGTACTTC.

This clonotype was counted ten times or more. This chain uses TRBV19 with TRBJ2-1; 9 bases line up with TRBD2. Germline V gene data show CDR1 as LNHDA and CDR2 as SQIVND (reference sequence). CDR3 length: 19 amino acids. V lost 4 bases, J lost 0 bases, and 13 bases stayed unmatched. The CDR3, as DNA: TGTGCCAGTAGTAGGGTCCCTAGCGGGGTGCTTAGCTCCTACAATGAGCAGTTCTTC. As protein: CASSRVPSGVLSSYNEQFF.

The table lists this clonotype with many counts. The gene calls are TRBV20-1 and TRBJ1-2; D unclear. CDR1 is DFQATT, CDR2 SNEGSKA, per germline (reference sequence). The CDR3 has 13 amino acids. The CDR3 here is CSGVDPVGYGYTF. Written as DNA, the CDR3 is TGCAGCGGGGTGGATCCCGTGGGCTATGGCTACACCTTC.

The chain links TRBV6-2 or TRBV6-3 to TRBJ2-2; 7 bases match TRBD1. Trimming took 6 bases from V and 7 from J; bases not matched to a gene: 5. Germline V lookup: CDR1 MNHEY, CDR2 SVGEGT. The CDR3 is made up of 13 amino acids. CDR3 nucleotides: TGTGCCAGCAGCGGCAGGGGGAGCGGGGAGCTGTTTTTT. This sequence encodes CASSGRGSGELFF.

In its sample, this clonotype was seen many times. The chain carries TRBV12-3 or TRBV12-4 and TRBJ1-2; D gene unclear. The germline V and J ends were trimmed by 5 bases and 4 bases, with 11 bases remaining between them. The CDR3 length is 13 residues. The CDR3 loop is CASSPTWAYGYTF. DNA of the CDR3: TGTGCCAGCAGTCCCACATGGGCCTATGGCTACACCTTC.

This clonotype was recorded at least ten times. CDR3 bases: TGCGCCAGCAGCTTAGGGGACATTCTAAACGAGCAGTACTTC. As protein: CASSLGDILNEQYF. The chain couples TRBV5-1 to TRBJ2-7; D perhaps matches TRBD1 (6 bases). Between the trimmed V and J ends, which lost 2 bases and 5 bases, there was a span of 14 bases. This CDR3 has 14 amino acids. Germline V gene sequence: CDR1 SGHRS, CDR2 YFSETQ.

The genes are TRBV6-5 and TRBJ1-2; maybe TRBD1 (6 bases). Germline V gives CDR1 MNHEY, CDR2 SVGAGI. The germline V and J ends were trimmed by 2 bases and 6 bases, with 16 bases remaining between them. This CDR3 spans 15 amino acids. CDR3 residues: CASSYRLDRPDGYTF. Written as DNA, the CDR3 is TGTGCCAGCAGTTACCGTTTGGACAGACCAGATGGCTACACCTTC.

This clonotype has at least ten counts. The chain uses TRBV5-1 and TRBJ1-1; D is ambiguous. This CDR3 contains 14 residues. Trimming took off 2 bases at V and 1 base at J, with 9 bases between the two ends. CDR1 and CDR2 (germline): SGHRS, YFSETQ. DNA of the CDR3: TGCGCCAGCAGCTTACATCGGGGGAACACTGAAGCTTTCTTT. Protein sequence: CASSLHRGNTEAFF.

This clonotype has ten or more counts. The chain combines TRBV20-1 with TRBJ2-3; D is ambiguous. The CDR3 covers 11 residues. CDR1 is DFQATT and CDR2 is SNEGSKA in the germline V gene (reference sequence). V was cut by 3 bases and J by 5 bases, with 6 bases left in between. CDR3 nucleotides: TGCAGTGCTAGTAATGGAGATACGCAGTATTTT. This codes for CSASNGDTQYF.

This clonotype appeared many times. The rearrangement joins TRBV6-1 to TRBJ1-6; TRBD1 agrees at 10 bases. Germline V CDR1 and CDR2: MNHNS, SASEGT. This CDR3 has 16 residues. J gave up 1 base and V 6 bases, and 3 bases lay outside the gene matches. The CDR3 sequence: CASRRTGGSYNSPLHF. Written as DNA, the CDR3 is TGTGCCAGCAGACGGACAGGGGGATCCTATAATTCACCCCTCCACTTT.

This clonotype was observed many times. This chain joins TRBV27 and TRBJ2-1, with D tentatively TRBD1 (5 bases). The CDR3 spans 13 residues. V was pared by 8 bases and J by 4 bases, with 12 bases between. The V gene's germline CDR1 is MNHEY and CDR2 SMNVEV (reference sequence). The CDR3 is CASGRDPYNEQFF. The CDR3 DNA reads TGTGCCAGCGGCAGGGATCCTTACAATGAGCAGTTCTTC.

This clonotype was counted only a few times. The rearrangement uses TRBV2 and TRBJ2-3, with D perhaps matching TRBD1 (8 bases). The CDR3 totals 18 residues. Germline assignment: CDR1 SNHLY and CDR2 FYNNEI. The V and J ends lost 11 bases and 5 bases respectively, with 32 bases between them. CDR3 nucleotides: TGTGCCTGCTGTTTATCAGGGGGCGGGGGCCCGCTCATAGATACGCAGTATTTT. Translated, it gives CACCLSGGGGPLIDTQYF.

The sample holds many counts of this clonotype. The rearrangement links TRBV5-1 to TRBJ1-1; unclear D gene. Germline loops: CDR1 SGHRS, CDR2 YFSETQ. V lost 1 base and J lost 1, with 8 bases in between. The CDR3 contains 14 residues. The CDR3 DNA is TGCGCCAGCAGCTTGAGATGGGGGAACACTGAAGCTTTCTTT. It codes for CASSLRWGNTEAFF.

This clonotype has a count of ten or more. The rearrangement uses TRBV12-3 or TRBV12-4 and TRBJ2-7, with D perhaps matching TRBD2 (5 bases). The CDR3 consists of 14 residues. V dropped 1 base and J dropped 3 bases, with 10 bases sitting between them. CDR3 in DNA: TGTGCCAGCAGTTTAGGGTACGGGGACTACGAGCAGTACTTC. Translation: CASSLGYGDYEQYF.

This clonotype was seen at least ten times. The chain links TRBV10-2 to TRBJ1-3; 8 nucleotides agree with TRBD1. V shed 6 bases and J 3 bases; nucleotides not matched to a gene: 4. The V gene's germline CDR1 is WSHSY and CDR2 SAAADI. The CDR3 extends over 14 amino acids. CDR3 residues: CASSRGLDGNTIYF. CDR3 DNA: TGCGCCAGCAGCAGGGGGCTGGATGGAAACACCATATATTTT.

In its sample, this clonotype was seen once. The chain combines TRBV10-1 with TRBJ2-7; D gene ambiguous. Germline CDR1 is WNHNN and CDR2 is SYGVQD (reference sequence). The CDR3 consists of 13 residues. The CDR3 is CASSEVRVREHYV. The DNA for the CDR3 is TGCGCCAGCAGTGAGGTGAGAGTGAGAGAGCATTACGTC.

This clonotype was counted at least ten times. The rearrangement links TRBV7-9 to TRBJ2-3; the D call may be TRBD1 or TRBD2 (5 bases each). Germline V CDR1 and CDR2: SEHNR, FQNEAQ (reference sequence). V lost 6 bases and J lost 2, with 9 bases in between. The CDR3 totals 13 residues. The CDR3 loop reads CASRWGNTDTQYF. The CDR3 region has the DNA TGTGCCAGCAGATGGGGGAACACAGATACGCAGTATTTT.